The text below deals with one TCR beta chain. Its specificity is not known. Germline CDR1 reads SGHAT; CDR2 reads FQNNGV. Trimming took 3 bases from V and 4 from J, leaving 15 bases between them. CDR3 size: 15 residues. The record originates from a study of cytomegalovirus exposure and HLA in healthy donors. General study results and limits: Among TCR beta chains, those listed as cytomegalovirus-associated numbered over 150.

Only in-frame clones appear in the TCRdb table, and some are missing; sequencing was by immunoSEQ multiplex PCR. The table shows 280,000 or so clones, with approximately 88% occurring only once. Donors were drawn from the approximately 120-subject validation cohort, separate from the roughly 700-subject first cohort. This TCR derives from a woman under 30 in good health and CMV-seronegative. V gene TRBV11-2 combines with J gene TRBJ1-2; D possibly corresponds to TRBD1 (5 bases). Sample: PBMCs. The CDR3 nucleotides are TGTGCCAGCAGCTTCACTCGACAGAATGTCTATGGCTACACCTTC. Translating it yields CASSFTRQNVYGYTF. Full variable domain (rest looked up from reference TRBV11-2 and TRBJ1-2): EAGVAQSPRYKIIEKRQSVAFWCNPISGHATLYWYQQILGQGPKLLIQFQNNGVVDDSQLPKDRFSAERLKGVDSTLKIQPAKLEDSAVYLCASSFTRQNVYGYTFGSGTRLTVV.